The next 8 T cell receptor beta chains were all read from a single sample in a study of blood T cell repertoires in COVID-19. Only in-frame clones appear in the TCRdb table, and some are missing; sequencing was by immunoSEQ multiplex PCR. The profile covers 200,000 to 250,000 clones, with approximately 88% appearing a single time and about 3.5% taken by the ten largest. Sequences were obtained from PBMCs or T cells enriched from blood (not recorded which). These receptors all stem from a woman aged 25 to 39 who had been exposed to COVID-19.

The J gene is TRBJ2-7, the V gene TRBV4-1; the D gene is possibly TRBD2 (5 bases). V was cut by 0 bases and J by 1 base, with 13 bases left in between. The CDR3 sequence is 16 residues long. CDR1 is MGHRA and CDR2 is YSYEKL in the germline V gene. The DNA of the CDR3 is TGCGCCAGCAGCCAAGAGGCTAGCATTAGATCCTACGAGCAGTACTTC. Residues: CASSQEASIRSYEQYF.

CDR3 in DNA: TGTGCCAGCAGCCAAGATGACAACCAGCCCCAGCATTTT. Protein product: CASSQDDNQPQHF. V usage is TRBV14 and J usage is TRBJ1-5; D ambiguous. Between the trimmed V and J ends, which lost 0 bases and 7 bases, there was a span of 7 bases. Germline values: CDR1 SGHDN, CDR2 FVKESK. The CDR3 has 13 amino acids.

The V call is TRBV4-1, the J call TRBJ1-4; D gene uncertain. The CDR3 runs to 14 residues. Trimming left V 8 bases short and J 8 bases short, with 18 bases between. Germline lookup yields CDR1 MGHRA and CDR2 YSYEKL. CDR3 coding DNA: TGCGCCAGCCGGCCGAGCGCGCGACGGGAAAAACTGTTTTTT. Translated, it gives CASRPSARREKLFF.

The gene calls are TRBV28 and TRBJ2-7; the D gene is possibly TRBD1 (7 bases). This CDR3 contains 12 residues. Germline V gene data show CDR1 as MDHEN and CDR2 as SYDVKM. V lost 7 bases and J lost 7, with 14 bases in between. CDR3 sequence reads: CASNKGAGEQYF. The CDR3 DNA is TGTGCCAGCAATAAGGGGGCGGGGGAGCAGTACTTC.

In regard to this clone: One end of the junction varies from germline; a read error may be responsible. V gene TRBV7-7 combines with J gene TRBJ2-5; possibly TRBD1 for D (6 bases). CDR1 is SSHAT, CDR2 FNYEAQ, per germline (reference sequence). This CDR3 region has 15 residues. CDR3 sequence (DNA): TGTGCTAGCAGCCCCGGTTCTACAGGGCAAGAGACCCAGTACTTC. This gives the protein CASSPGSTGQETQYF.

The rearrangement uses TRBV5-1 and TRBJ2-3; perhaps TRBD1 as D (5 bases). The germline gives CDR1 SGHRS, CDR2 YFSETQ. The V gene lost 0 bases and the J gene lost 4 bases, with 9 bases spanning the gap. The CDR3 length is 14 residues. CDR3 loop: CASSLEGIPDTQYF. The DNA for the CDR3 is TGCGCCAGCAGCTTGGAGGGGATCCCAGATACGCAGTATTTT.

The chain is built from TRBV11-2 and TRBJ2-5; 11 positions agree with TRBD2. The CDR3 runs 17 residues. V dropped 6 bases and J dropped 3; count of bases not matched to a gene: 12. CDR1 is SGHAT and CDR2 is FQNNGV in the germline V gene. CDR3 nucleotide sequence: TGTGCCAGCAGTACCGGGACTAGCGGAGGGGGGGAAGAGACCCAGTACTTC. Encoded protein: CASSTGTSGGGEETQYF. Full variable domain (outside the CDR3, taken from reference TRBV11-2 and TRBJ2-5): EAGVAQSPRYKIIEKRQSVAFWCNPISGHATLYWYQQILGQGPKLLIQFQNNGVVDDSQLPKDRFSAERLKGVDSTLKIQPAKLEDSAVYLCASSTGTSGGGEETQYFGPGTRLLVL.

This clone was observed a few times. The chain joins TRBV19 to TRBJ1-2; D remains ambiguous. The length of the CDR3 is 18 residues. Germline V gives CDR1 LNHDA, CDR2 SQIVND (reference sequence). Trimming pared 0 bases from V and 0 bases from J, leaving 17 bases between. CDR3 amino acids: CASSIDTVGRNANYGYTF. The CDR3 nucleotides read TGTGCCAGTAGTATAGATACCGTGGGCCGGAACGCTAACTATGGCTACACCTTC. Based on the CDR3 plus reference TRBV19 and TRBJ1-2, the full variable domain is DGGITQSPKYLFRKEGQNVTLSCEQNLNHDAMYWYRQDPGQGLRLIYYSQIVNDFQKGDIAEGYSVSREKKESFPLTVTSAQKNPTAFYLCASSIDTVGRNANYGYTFGSGTRLTVV.